The entry that follows covers one TCR beta chain sequence. These data come from a study of control samples from healthy donors and cancer patients. The assay was immunoSEQ multiplex PCR, and TCRdb's table has in-frame clones only and misses some. Of roughly 180,000 clones in the sample, roughly 94% were seen once. The CDR3 has 16 residues. CDR1 is ENHRY and CDR2 is SYGVKD in the germline V gene. The V end was cut by 0 bases, the J end by 2 bases, with 12 bases between. This clonotype was obtained from a woman in her late teens or twenties in good health. The source material was blood. This rearrangement joins TRBV10-3 to TRBJ2-3; D possibly corresponds to TRBD1 (5 bases). This chain's CDR3 is CAISESGARSTDTQYF. DNA for the CDR3: TGTGCCATCAGTGAGTCAGGGGCGCGATCCACAGATACGCAGTATTTT.